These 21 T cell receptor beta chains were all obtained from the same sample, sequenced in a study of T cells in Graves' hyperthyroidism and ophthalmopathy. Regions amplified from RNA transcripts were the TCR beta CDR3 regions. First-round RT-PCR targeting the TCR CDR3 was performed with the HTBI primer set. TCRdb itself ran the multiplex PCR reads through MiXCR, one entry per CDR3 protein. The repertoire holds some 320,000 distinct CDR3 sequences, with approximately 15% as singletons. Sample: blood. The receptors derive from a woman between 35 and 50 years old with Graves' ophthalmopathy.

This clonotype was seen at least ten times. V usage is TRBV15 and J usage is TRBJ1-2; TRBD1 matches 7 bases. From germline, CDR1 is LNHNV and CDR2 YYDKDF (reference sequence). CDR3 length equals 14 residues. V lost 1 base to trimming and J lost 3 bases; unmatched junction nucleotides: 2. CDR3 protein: CATSRGDRYYGYTF. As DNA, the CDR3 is TGTGCCACCAGCAGAGGGGACAGATACTATGGCTACACCTTC.

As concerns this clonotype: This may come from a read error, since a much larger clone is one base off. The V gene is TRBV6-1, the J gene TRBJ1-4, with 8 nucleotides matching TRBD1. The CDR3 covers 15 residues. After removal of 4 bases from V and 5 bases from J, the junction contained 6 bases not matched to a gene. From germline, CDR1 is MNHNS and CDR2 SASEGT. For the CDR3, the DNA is TGTGCCAGCAGTGGCCGGGACAGGAAAAATGAAAAACTGTTTTTT. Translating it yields CASSGRDRKNEKLFF.

For the CDR3, the DNA is TGTGCCAGCAACTGGAGGGGTAATGGGGCCAACGTCCTGACTTTC. It codes for CASNWRGNGANVLTF. The chain links TRBV12-3 or TRBV12-4 to TRBJ2-6; weak D call: TRBD2 (6 bases). The CDR3 length is 15 residues. Between the trimmed V and J ends, which lost 7 bases and 3 bases, there was a span of 13 bases.

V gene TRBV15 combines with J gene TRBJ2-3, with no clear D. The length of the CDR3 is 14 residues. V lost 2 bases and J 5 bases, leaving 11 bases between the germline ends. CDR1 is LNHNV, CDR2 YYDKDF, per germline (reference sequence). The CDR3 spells CATSRSRMLDTQYF. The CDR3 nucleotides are TGTGCCACCAGCAGATCCCGGATGTTAGATACGCAGTATTTT. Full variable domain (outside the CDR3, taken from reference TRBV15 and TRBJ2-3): DAMVIQNPRYQVTQFGKPVTLSCSQTLNHNVMYWYQQKSSQAPKLLFHYYDKDFNNEADTPDNFQSRRPNTSFCFLDIRSPGLGDTAMYLCATSRSRMLDTQYFGPGTRLTVL.

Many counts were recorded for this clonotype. The CDR3 DNA sequence: TGTGCCAGCAGTCGGGACAGGGGATACCAGCCCCAGCATTTT. Its protein product is CASSRDRGYQPQHF. The chain recombines TRBV12-3 or TRBV12-4 with TRBJ1-5; 10 bases match TRBD1. The CDR3 contains 14 residues. Germline trimming cut 5 bases from V and 7 bases from J; bases unmatched to any gene: 5.

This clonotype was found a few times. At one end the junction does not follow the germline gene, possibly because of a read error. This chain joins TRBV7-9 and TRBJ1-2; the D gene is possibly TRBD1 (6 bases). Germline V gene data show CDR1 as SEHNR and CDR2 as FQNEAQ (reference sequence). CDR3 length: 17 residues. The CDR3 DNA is TGTGCCAGCAGCTCTACGGAGGGGGACACCTTTAACCATGGCTACACCTTC. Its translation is CASSSTEGDTFNHGYTF.

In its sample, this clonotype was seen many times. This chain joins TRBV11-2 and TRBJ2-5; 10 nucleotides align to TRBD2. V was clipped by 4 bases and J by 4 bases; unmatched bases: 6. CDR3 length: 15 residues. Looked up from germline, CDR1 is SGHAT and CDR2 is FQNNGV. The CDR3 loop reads CASSSSGGAIETQYF. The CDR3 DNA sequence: TGTGCCAGCAGCTCGAGCGGGGGGGCCATAGAGACCCAGTACTTC.

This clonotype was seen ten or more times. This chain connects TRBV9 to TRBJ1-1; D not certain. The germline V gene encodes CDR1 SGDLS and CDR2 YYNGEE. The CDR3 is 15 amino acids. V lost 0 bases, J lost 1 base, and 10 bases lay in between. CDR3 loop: CASSVGGGSNTEAFF. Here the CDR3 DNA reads TGTGCCAGCAGCGTAGGTGGCGGTTCGAACACTGAAGCTTTCTTT.

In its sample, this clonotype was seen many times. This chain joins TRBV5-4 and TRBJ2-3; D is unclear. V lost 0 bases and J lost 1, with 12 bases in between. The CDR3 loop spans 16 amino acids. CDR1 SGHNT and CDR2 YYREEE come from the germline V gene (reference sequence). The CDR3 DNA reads TGTGCCAGCAGCTTGGTGGGCGAACCCGGCACAGATACGCAGTATTTT. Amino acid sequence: CASSLVGEPGTDTQYF.

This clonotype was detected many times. The CDR3 here is CASSATRDRGSYYGYTF. In DNA form, the CDR3 reads TGTGCCAGCAGCGCGACCCGGGACAGGGGTTCATACTATGGCTACACCTTC. The chain joins TRBV7-8 to TRBJ1-2, with 10 bases matching TRBD1. There are 17 residues in the CDR3. Germline V gene data show CDR1 as SGHVS and CDR2 as FQNEAQ. V lost 5 bases and J lost 3; bases outside the gene matches: 12.

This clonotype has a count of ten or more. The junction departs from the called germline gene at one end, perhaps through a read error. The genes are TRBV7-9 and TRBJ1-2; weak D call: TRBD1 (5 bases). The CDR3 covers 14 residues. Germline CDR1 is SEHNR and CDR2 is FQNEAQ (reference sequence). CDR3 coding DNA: TGTGCCAGCAGCTTAGGAGCAGGGTTGTATGACTACACCTTC. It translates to CASSLGAGLYDYTF.

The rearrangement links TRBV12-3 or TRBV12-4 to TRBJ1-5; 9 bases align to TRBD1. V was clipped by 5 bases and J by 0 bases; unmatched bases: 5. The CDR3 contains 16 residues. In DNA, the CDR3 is TGTGCCAGCAGTCAAGGACAGGGGTATAGCAATCAGCCCCAGCATTTT. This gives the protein CASSQGQGYSNQPQHF.

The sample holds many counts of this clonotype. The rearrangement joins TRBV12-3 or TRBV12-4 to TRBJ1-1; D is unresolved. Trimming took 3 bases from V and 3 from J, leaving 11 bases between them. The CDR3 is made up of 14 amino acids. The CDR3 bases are TGTGCCAGCAGTTTTGGCGGGCTGGACACTGAAGCTTTCTTT. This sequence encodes CASSFGGLDTEAFF.

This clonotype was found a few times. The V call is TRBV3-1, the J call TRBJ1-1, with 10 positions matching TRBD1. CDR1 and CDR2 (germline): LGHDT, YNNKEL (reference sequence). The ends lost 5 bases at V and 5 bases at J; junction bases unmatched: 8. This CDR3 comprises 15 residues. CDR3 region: CASSSRDRGGTEAFF. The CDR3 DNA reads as TGTGCCAGCAGCTCCCGGGACAGGGGTGGAACTGAAGCTTTCTTT.

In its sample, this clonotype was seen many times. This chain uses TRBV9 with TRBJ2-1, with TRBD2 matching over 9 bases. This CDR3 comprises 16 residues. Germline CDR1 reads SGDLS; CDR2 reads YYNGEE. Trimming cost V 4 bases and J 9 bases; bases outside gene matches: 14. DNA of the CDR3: TGTGCCAGCAGCCCTAGCGCAGCAGCGGGAGGCGGTGAGCAGTTCTTC. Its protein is CASSPSAAAGGGEQFF.

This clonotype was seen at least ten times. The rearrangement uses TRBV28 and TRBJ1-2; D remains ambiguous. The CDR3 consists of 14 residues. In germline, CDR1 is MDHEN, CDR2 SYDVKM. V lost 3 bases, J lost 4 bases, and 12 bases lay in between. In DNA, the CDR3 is TGTGCCAGCAGTTTGGCCCCATCCGTCTATGGCTACACCTTC. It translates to CASSLAPSVYGYTF.

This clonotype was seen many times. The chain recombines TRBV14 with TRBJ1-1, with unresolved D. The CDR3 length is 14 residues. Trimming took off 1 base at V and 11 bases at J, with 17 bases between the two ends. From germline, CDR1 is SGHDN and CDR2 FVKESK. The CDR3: CASSQGRRTVQAFF. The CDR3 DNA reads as TGTGCCAGCAGCCAAGGACGACGGACCGTTCAGGCTTTCTTT.

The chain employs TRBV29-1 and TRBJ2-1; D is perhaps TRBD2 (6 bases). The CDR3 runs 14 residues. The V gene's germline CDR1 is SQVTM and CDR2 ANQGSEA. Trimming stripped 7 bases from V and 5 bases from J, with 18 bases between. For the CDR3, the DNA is TGCAGCGGGAGATTTGGGGGGTTCGACAATGAGCAGTTCTTC. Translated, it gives CSGRFGGFDNEQFF.

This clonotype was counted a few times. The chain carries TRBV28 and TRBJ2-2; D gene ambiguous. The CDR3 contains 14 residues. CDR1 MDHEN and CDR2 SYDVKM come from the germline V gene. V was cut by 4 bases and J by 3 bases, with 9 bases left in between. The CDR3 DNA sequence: TGTGCCAGCAGTTATCACGGAGACACCGGGGAGCTGTTTTTT. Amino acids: CASSYHGDTGELFF. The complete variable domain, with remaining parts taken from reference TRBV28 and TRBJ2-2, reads DVKVTQSSRYLVKRTGEKVFLECVQDMDHENMFWYRQDPGLGLRLIYFSYDVKMKEKGDIPEGYSVSREKKERFSLILESASTNQTSMYLCASSYHGDTGELFFGEGSRLTVL.

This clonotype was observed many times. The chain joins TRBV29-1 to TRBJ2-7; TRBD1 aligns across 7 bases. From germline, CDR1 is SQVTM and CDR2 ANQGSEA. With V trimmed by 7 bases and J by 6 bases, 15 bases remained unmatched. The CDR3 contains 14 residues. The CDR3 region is CSASGIGGPSEQYF. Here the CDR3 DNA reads TGCAGCGCATCCGGAATAGGGGGCCCCAGCGAGCAGTACTTC.

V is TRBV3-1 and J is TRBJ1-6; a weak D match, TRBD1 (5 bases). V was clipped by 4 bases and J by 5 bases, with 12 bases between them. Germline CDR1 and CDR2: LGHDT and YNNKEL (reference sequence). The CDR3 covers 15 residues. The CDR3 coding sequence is TGTGCCAGCAGCCCCCCGGAGACAGATAATTCACCCCTCCACTTT. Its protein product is CASSPPETDNSPLHF.